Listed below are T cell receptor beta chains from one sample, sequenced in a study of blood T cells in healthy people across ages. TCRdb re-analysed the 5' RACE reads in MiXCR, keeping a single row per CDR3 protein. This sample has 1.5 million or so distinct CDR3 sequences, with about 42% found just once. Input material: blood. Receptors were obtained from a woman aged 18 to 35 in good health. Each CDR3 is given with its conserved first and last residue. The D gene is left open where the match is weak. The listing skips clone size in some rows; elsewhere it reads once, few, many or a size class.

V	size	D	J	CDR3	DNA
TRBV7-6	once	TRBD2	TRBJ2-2	CASSLARGVAGELFF	TGTGCCAGCAGCTTGGCCCGGGGGGTTGCCGGGGAGCTGTTTTTT
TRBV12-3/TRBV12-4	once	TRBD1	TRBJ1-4	CASSPTGEDREKLFF	TGTGCCAGCAGCCCGACAGGGGAGGATCGTGAAAAACTGTTTTTT
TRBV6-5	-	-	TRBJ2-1	CASSYSNQGSNEQFF	TGTGCCAGCAGTTACTCGAATCAGGGGAGCAATGAGCAGTTCTTC
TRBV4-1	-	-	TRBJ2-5	CASSLMITGGETQYF	TGCGCCAGCAGCCTCATGATAACGGGCGGAGAGACCCAGTACTTC
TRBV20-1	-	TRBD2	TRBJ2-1	CSARALAGGYEQFF	TGCAGTGCTAGGGCTCTAGCGGGGGGGTATGAGCAGTTCTTC
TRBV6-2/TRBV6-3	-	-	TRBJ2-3	CASSYLRGADTQYF	TGTGCCAGCAGCTACCTCCGCGGGGCGGATACGCAGTATTTT
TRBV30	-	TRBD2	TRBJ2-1	CAWSTLAGGDNEQFF	TGTGCCTGGAGTACACTAGCGGGGGGGGACAATGAGCAGTTCTTC
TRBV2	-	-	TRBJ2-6	CASSETWGRGYGANVLTF	TGTGCCAGCAGTGAAACCTGGGGCAGGGGTTATGGGGCCAACGTCCTGACTTTC
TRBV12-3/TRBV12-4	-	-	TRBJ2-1	CASSPRQKSSYNEQFF	TGTGCCAGCAGTCCCCGACAGAAAAGCTCCTACAATGAGCAGTTCTTC
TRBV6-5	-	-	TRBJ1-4	CACSSDGRNEKLFF	TGTGCCTGCAGTTCCGACGGACGTAATGAAAAACTGTTTTTT
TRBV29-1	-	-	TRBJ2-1	CSVEDGERSYNEQFF	TGCAGCGTTGAAGATGGTGAGCGGTCCTACAATGAGCAGTTCTTC
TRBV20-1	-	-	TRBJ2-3	CSARRGVFTDTQYF	TGCAGTGCGCGCAGGGGGGTGTTCACAGATACGCAGTATTTT
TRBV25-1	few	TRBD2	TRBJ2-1	CASGPLGGDEQFF	TGTGCCAGCGGTCCACTTGGGGGGGATGAGCAGTTCTTC
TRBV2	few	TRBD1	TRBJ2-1	CASSTQGSSYNEQFF	TGTGCCAGCAGTACACAGGGGTCATCCTACAATGAGCAGTTCTTC
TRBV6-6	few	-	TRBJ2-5	CASSYSYLGGTQYF	TGTGCCAGCAGTTACTCGTACCTAGGGGGGACCCAGTACTTC
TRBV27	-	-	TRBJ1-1	CASSVRGSGEAFF	TGTGCCAGCAGTGTTCGGGGATCCGGTGAAGCTTTCTTT
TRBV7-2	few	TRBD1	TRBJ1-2	CASSLVEGAGYGYTF	TGTGCCAGCAGCTTAGTTGAGGGGGCGGGCTATGGCTACACCTTC
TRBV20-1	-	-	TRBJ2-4	CSARETINIQYF	TGCAGTGCTAGAGAGACGATAAACATTCAGTACTTC